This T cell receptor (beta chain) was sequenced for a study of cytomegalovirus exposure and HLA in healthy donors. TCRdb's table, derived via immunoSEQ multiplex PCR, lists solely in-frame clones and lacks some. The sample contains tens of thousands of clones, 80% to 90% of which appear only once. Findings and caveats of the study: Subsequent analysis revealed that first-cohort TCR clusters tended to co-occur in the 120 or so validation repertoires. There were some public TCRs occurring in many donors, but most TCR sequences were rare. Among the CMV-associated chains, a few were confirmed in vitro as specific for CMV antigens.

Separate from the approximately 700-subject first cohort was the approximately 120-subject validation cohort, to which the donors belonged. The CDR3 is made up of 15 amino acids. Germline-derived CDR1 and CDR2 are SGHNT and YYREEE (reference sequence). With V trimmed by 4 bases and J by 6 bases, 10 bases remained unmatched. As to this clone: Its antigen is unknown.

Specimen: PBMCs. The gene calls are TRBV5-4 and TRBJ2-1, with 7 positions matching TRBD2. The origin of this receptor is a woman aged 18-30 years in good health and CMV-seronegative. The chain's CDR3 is CASSLRGGRLNEQFF. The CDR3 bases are TGTGCCAGCAGCCTAAGGGGAGGGCGCCTCAATGAGCAGTTCTTC. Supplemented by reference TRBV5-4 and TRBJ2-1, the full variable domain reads ETGVTQSPTHLIKTRGQQVTLRCSSQSGHNTVSWYQQALGQGPQFIFQYYREEENGRGNFPPRFSGLQFPNYSSELNVNALELDDSALYLCASSLRGGRLNEQFFGPGTRLTVL.